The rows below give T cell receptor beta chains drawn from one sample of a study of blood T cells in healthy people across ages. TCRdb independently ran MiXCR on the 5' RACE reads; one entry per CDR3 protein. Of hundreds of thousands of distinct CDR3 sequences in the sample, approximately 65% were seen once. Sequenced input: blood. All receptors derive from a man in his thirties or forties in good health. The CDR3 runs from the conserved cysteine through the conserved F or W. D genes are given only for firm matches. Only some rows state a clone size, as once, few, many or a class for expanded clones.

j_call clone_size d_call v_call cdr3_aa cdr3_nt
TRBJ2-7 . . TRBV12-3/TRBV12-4 CASSSGRSSYEQYF TGTGCCAGCAGCTCGGGACGGTCCTCCTACGAGCAGTACTTC
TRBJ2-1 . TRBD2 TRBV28 CASSSGGGFNEQFF TGTGCCAGCAGTTCGGGGGGGGGTTTCAATGAGCAGTTCTTC
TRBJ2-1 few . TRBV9 CASSVLNNEQFF TGTGCCAGCAGCGTATTAAACAATGAGCAGTTCTTC
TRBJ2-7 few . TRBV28 CASSLLFGGEQYF TGTGCCAGCAGTTTATTGTTTGGTGGCGAGCAGTACTTC
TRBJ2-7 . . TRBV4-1 CASSQDPGAYEQYF TGTGCCAGCAGCCAAGATCCCGGGGCCTACGAGCAGTACTTC
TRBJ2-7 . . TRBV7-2 CASSLSRVLLPGYEQYF TGTGCCAGCAGCTTAAGTAGGGTTTTGCTCCCTGGGTACGAGCAGTACTTC
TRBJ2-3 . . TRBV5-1 CASSLLHRELTDTQYF TGCGCCAGCAGCTTGTTACACAGGGAGTTGACAGATACGCAGTATTTT
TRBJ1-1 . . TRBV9 CASSGSTTEAFF TGTGCCAGCAGCGGTTCGACAACTGAAGCTTTCTTT
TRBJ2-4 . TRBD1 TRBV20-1 CSARGSGQGTPGQYF TGCAGTGCTAGGGGGTCCGGACAGGGGACGCCCGGGCAGTACTTC
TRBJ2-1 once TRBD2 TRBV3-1 CASSPALAGGIEQFF TGTGCCAGCAGCCCCGCCCTAGCGGGGGGAATTGAGCAGTTCTTC
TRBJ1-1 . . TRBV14 CASSQDLDLNTEAFF TGTGCCAGCAGCCAAGACCTGGATTTGAACACTGAAGCTTTCTTT
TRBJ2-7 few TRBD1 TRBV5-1 CASSLSGQGMYEQYF TGCGCCAGCAGCTTGTCGGGACAGGGGATGTACGAGCAGTACTTC
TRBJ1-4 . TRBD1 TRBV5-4 CASRQNAGTGNEKLFF TGTGCCAGCAGACAGAACGCCGGGACAGGGAATGAAAAACTGTTTTTT
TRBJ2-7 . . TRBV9 CASSAEGSDYEQYF TGTGCCAGCAGCGCAGAAGGGTCAGACTACGAGCAGTACTTC
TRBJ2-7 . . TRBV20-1 CSAQGASFYEQYF TGCAGTGCCCAGGGAGCTTCCTTCTACGAGCAGTACTTC
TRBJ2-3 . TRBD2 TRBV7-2 CASSFLAGITDTQYF TGTGCCAGCAGCTTCCTAGCGGGGATCACAGATACGCAGTATTTT
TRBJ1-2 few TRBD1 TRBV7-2 CASSAQGQDGYTF TGTGCCAGCAGCGCTCAGGGACAGGATGGCTACACCTTC
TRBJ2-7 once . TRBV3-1 CASSQVTPSSYEQYF TGTGCCAGCAGCCAAGTAACACCCAGCTCCTACGAGCAGTACTTC
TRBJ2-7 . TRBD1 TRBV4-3 CASSPSWDRGTYEQYF TGCGCCAGCAGCCCTTCCTGGGACAGGGGGACCTACGAGCAGTACTTC
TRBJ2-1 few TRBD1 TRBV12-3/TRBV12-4 CASSRTGKTNEQFF TGTGCCAGCAGTCGGACAGGGAAAACCAATGAGCAGTTCTTC
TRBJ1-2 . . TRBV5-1 CASSLSRGGPNYGYTF TGCGCCAGCAGCTTGTCGCGGGGGGGGCCTAACTATGGCTACACCTTC
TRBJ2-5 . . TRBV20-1 CSARRGVQETQYF TGCAGTGCTAGAAGGGGGGTCCAAGAGACCCAGTACTTC
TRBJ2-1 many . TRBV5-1 CASSLGLSSSYNEQFF TGCGCCAGCAGCTTGGGCCTGTCGAGCTCCTACAATGAGCAGTTCTTC
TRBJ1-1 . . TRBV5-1 CASSLTPENTEAFF TGCGCCAGCAGCTTGACACCAGAGAACACTGAAGCTTTCTTT
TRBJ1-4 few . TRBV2 CASSEGAGSLGGEKLFF TGTGCCAGCAGTGAAGGGGCAGGGTCCCTGGGTGGTGAAAAACTGTTTTTT
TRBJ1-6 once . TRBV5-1 CASSLGAALNSPLHF TGCGCCAGCAGCTTGGGGGCAGCTTTGAATTCACCCCTCCACTTT
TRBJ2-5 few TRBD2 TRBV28 CASSSPGGQETQYF TGTGCCAGCAGCTCCCCGGGGGGTCAAGAGACCCAGTACTTC
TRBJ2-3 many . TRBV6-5 CASSYSGDTDTQYF TGTGCCAGCAGTTACTCGGGCGACACAGATACGCAGTATTTT
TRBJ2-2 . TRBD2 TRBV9 CASSVLAGVAGGELFF TGTGCCAGCAGCGTACTAGCGGGGGTCGCCGGCGGGGAGCTGTTTTTT
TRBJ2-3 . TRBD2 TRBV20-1 CSARLAAGTDTQYF TGCAGTGCGAGACTAGCGGCTGGCACAGATACGCAGTATTTT
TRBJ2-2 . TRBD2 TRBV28 CASTLLAGRNTGELFF TGTGCCAGCACACTCCTAGCGGGGCGGAACACCGGGGAGCTGTTTTTT
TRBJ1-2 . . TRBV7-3 CASRLGADGYTF TGTGCCAGCAGATTGGGGGCGGATGGCTACACCTTC
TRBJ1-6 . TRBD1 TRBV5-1 CASSLRQGPNSPLHF TGCGCCAGCAGCCTCAGACAGGGACCTAATTCACCCCTCCACTTT
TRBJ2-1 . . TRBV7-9 CASSFGRGPRLFF TGTGCCAGCAGCTTCGGCCGGGGGCCCCGCCTGTTCTTC
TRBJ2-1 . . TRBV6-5 CASSYVGTLDSYNEQFF TGTGCCAGCAGTTACGTTGGGACACTCGACTCCTACAATGAGCAGTTCTTC
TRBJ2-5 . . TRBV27 CASSLLTPGGRGGETQYF TGTGCCAGCAGTTTATTGACACCTGGGGGACGGGGAGGAGAGACCCAGTACTTC
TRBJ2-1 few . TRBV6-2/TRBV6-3 CASSLGTPNYNEQFF TGTGCCAGCAGTCTCGGGACCCCTAACTACAATGAGCAGTTCTTC
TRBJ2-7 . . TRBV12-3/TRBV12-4 CASSPGSGTYEQYF TGTGCCAGCAGTCCGGGGTCAGGTACCTACGAGCAGTACTTC
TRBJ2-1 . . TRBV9 CASSPPTGSSYNEQFF TGTGCCAGCAGCCCCCCCACAGGGAGCTCCTACAATGAGCAGTTCTTC
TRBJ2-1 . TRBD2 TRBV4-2 CASSRGAGGQFYNEQFF TGTGCCAGCAGCCGGGGAGCGGGGGGGCAATTCTACAATGAGCAGTTCTTC
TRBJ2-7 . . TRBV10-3 CAISELTYEQYF TGTGCCATCAGTGAGTTGACCTACGAGCAGTACTTC
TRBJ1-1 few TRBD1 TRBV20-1 CSARVRTGRTEAFF TGCAGTGCCAGGGTCCGGACAGGGAGAACTGAAGCTTTCTTT